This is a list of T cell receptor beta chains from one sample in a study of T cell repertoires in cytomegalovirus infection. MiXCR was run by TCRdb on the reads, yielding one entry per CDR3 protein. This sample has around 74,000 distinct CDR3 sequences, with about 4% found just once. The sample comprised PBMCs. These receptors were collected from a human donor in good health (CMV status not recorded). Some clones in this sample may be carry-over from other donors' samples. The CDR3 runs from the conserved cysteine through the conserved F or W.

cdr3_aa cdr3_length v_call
CASSSHLGTANSPLHF 16 TRBV6-1
CASSLVWAGISLSSTDTQYF 20 TRBV7-8
CASSDRTSGDTDTQYF 16 TRBV5-4
CASSQASGTDTQYF 14 TRBV4-3
CASTPDRDFQETQYF 15 TRBV6-2/TRBV6-3
CSAREGEQPQHF 12 TRBV20-1
CASSPVFTGVRETQYF 16 TRBV18
CASSLRGQHNYGYTF 15 TRBV11-2
CASSDRETQYF 11 TRBV6-6
CASSLRSGSNQPQHF 15 TRBV7-2
CASSLGTEGIDTEAFF 16 TRBV7-2
CASSSGTFTDTQYF 14 TRBV5-1
CASSAGLPRATQYF 14 TRBV7-2
CASSLGGGFAFF 12 TRBV7-2
CVSSPRDRDTQYF 13 TRBV5-5
CATSEPTGIRADTQYF 16 TRBV24-1
CARSPRWGIGYTF 13 TRBV27
CASGLLSGTAHSYEQYF 17 TRBV6-1
CASSLRGPELHQPQHF 16 TRBV7-6
CSARGGRGGIDEQYF 15 TRBV20-1
CASRRHTTGYGYTF 14 TRBV6-2/TRBV6-3
CASSYSRTGQEGTEAFF 17 TRBV6-2/TRBV6-3
CASSQDVSRRGYTF 14 TRBV4-1
CASSGIKAANYGYTF 15 TRBV11-2
CASSLNIPGQGDGYTF 16 TRBV28
CAAMAGTQETQYF 13 TRBV10-3
CSGRQGQETQYF 12 TRBV29-1
CASTARRGHPNTEAFF 16 TRBV27
CASSRGQGMTYEQYF 15 TRBV12-3/TRBV12-4
CASSLDRGTEAFF 13 TRBV7-8
CASSGSRGENTEAFF 15 TRBV25-1
CASSFRGDQSYEQYF 15 TRBV7-2
CASSSLDRAGGEQYF 15 TRBV12-3/TRBV12-4
CASSFGTGEAGKLFF 15 TRBV7-9
CAWSVMVLSGNTIYF 15 TRBV30
CASSSASTDTQYF 13 TRBV5-4
CASRTLAGGFHNEQFF 16 TRBV28
CAWSVRRVVDTQYF 14 TRBV30
CASSYGGLATDTQYF 15 TRBV6-2/TRBV6-3
CASSFSVGTSGNTIYF 16 TRBV7-2
CATSRVRGGEYNEQFF 16 TRBV15
CASSSRRGTIYF 12 TRBV28
CASSSRLAGITDTQYF 16 TRBV7-8